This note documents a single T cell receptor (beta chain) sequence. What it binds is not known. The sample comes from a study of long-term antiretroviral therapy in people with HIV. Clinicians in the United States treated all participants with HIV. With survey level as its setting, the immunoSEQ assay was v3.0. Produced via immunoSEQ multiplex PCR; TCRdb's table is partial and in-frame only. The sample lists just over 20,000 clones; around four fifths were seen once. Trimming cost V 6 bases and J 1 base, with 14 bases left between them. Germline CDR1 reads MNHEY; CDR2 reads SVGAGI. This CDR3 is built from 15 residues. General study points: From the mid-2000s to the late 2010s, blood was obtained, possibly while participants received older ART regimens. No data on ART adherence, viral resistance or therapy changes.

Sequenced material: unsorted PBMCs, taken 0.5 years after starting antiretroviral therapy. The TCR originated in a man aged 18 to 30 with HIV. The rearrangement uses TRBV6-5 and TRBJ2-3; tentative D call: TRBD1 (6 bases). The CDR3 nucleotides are TGTGCCAGCAGCCGATACAGGGTCGGCACAGATACGCAGTATTTT. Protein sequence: CASSRYRVGTDTQYF.